These T cell receptor beta chains were read from a single sample in a study of blood T cells in healthy people across ages. A single record per CDR3 protein comes from TCRdb applying MiXCR to the 5' RACE reads. The table lists 1.5 million or so distinct CDR3 sequences, 40% to 45% of them singletons, with over 3.5% in the top ten. What was sequenced was blood. Receptors were obtained from a woman between 18 and 29 years old in good health. Each CDR3 is given with its conserved first and last residue.

V gene,J gene,CDR3 protein
TRBV6-2/TRBV6-3,TRBJ2-7,CASTIRGGREYGEQYF
TRBV20-1,TRBJ2-7,CSASDRKLHEQYF
TRBV20-1,TRBJ1-2,CSASTAAYGYTF
TRBV29-1,TRBJ2-7,CSVGTGFHEQYF
TRBV7-2,TRBJ2-1,CASSLRSGTSGGRSYNEQFF
TRBV7-9,TRBJ2-2,CASSRDLNTGELFF
TRBV20-1,TRBJ1-2,CSARDNYGYTF
TRBV6-2/TRBV6-3,TRBJ2-1,CASSDLELTDEQFF
TRBV6-2/TRBV6-3,TRBJ1-1,CASNKGLPNTEAFF
TRBV6-6,TRBJ2-2,CASIQQGSGELFF
TRBV4-3,TRBJ1-1,CASSQEEGDWAFF
TRBV14,TRBJ1-1,CASSQRTGVLYTEAFF
TRBV20-1,TRBJ2-1,CSARDLFRNEQFF
TRBV28,TRBJ2-4,CASSRNGQNIQYF
TRBV27,TRBJ1-5,CASSLTRGAGNQPQHF
TRBV6-5,TRBJ2-1,CASSWDRGFEQFF
TRBV28,TRBJ1-2,CASSSYRGLTFYGYTF